This TCR beta chain was recorded in a study of neoadjuvant anti-PD-1 for oral cavity cancer (dated by TCRdb to about 2021). General notes on the study: Patients mostly received three to four biweekly doses of nivolumab at 3 mg/kg before curative-intent surgical resection. Patients who did not progress were given a fourth nivolumab dose at about day 43 and had definitive surgical resection on days 50-56. Under RECIST 1.1, a patient counted as a responder if showing complete response, partial response or stable disease, and as a non-responder if showing progression. There were about a dozen patients in the parent correlative cohort, and the response rate was 33%. Broad study findings and their caveats: Only a few patients per response group were included in the TCR analyses, and the authors called for validation in larger cohorts. Within PBMCs, T cell clonality (Gini index) was significantly higher in non-responders than responders after neoadjuvant nivolumab. A higher pretreatment blood Treg/Th17 ratio correlated with both higher pretreatment blood TCRbeta clonality and lower post-treatment tumor TCRbeta clonality.

Concerning this clone: The antigen it binds to is not known. Base qualities are missing; no much larger clone stands one base away.

For deep sequencing of PBMC libraries, mostly about 450 ng of input genomic DNA was used, and six replicates were run per sample. The immunoSEQ hsTCRbeta kit was used to prepare TCRbeta libraries according to the manufacturer's instructions. An Illumina NovaSeq 6000 S4 flow cell was used to sequence the final libraries, which had first been combined to 3 nM. Concerning the study's data processing: Raw data preprocessing and quality control were performed with the immunoSEQ Analyzer. The analysis was restricted to productive rearrangements, with each unique CDR3 amino acid sequence defining a clonotype. Using the R package tcR, the researchers computed the Gini-Simpson index as their estimate of repertoire clonality. Student's t test was used to compare Gini indices, while Pearson correlation assessed associations with tumor size change. TCRdb provides this immuneACCESS table in a form limited to in-frame rearrangements. Some clones are lacking; in checked studies, under half of them reflect an unresolved V gene, and why the rest are absent is not known. D and trimming were read from the DNA, whereas the V and J calls and clone size are those reported in that table. The sample table lists about 12,000 clones, approximately 66% of them with a count of one. The ten largest make up roughly 2.2% of the sample.

The germline V gene supplies CDR1 SGHTA and CDR2 FQGTGA. At the junction V is shortened by 2 bases and J by 6 bases, with 11 bases in between. The CDR3 spans 14 residues, from the cysteine through the phenylalanine. The sequence is cut down to CDR3 DNA, 42 bases in frame from base 1. Per the publication, the time point label means: before neoadjuvant nivolumab. Patients had been newly diagnosed with stage II-IVA oral cavity squamous cell carcinoma, and no prior systemic or radiation treatment had been given to the patients. The cohort was made up of patients with locally advanced, HPV-negative oral cavity squamous cell carcinoma. No culture maintenance or expansion was done, as the peripheral blood mononuclear cells went straight to analysis. The samples were drawn from a longitudinal correlative study tied to a single-arm phase II trial testing neoadjuvant nivolumab in oral cavity squamous cell carcinoma. Genomic DNA-based TCRbeta sequencing was performed on subject-matched pre- and post-treatment PBMCs and tumors from three responders and three non-responders. Peripheral blood mononuclear cells were collected before nivolumab treatment and again after treatment, at the time of surgery. Genomic DNA was isolated from PBMCs using the Maxwell RSC DNA from Cells kit.

The receptor chain draws on TRBV7-3 and TRBJ2-1, with a weak D call of TRBD2 (6 bases match). This TCR derives from a person aged 35-79 years with oral cavity squamous cell carcinoma. The source was PBMCs, collected before nivolumab (anti-PD-1) treatment. The CDR3: CASSLDGTRNEQFF. The DNA is TGTGCCAGCAGCTTAGACGGGACTCGCAATGAGCAGTTCTTC. Outside the CDR3, residues come from the reference TRBV7-3 and TRBJ2-1 proteins, so the full variable domain is: GAGVSQTPSNKVTEKGKYVELRCDPISGHTALYWYRQSLGQGPEFLIYFQGTGAADDSGLPNDRFFAVRPEGSVSTLKIQRTERGDSAVYLCASSLDGTRNEQFFGPGTRLTVL.